This entry lists 11 T cell receptor beta chains sequenced from one sample in a study of T cell changes during pregnancy in multiple sclerosis. Profiled with immunoSEQ multiplex PCR; TCRdb holds only in-frame clones, not every one. The sample has about 120,000 clones, roughly 92% seen once; the top ten hold approximately 6.3%. This material consisted of peripheral blood, taken before pregnancy. Receptors originate from a female donor with multiple sclerosis, enrolled in a pregnancy study.

V usage is TRBV6-1 and J usage is TRBJ2-1; 7 bases are a match to TRBD1. The CDR3 is 15 amino acids. The germline gives CDR1 MNHNS, CDR2 SASEGT. The V gene end was trimmed by 2 bases and the J gene end by 2 bases; junction bases not matched to a gene: 3. The CDR3 loop reads CASSEQGQAYNEQFF. In nucleotides, the CDR3 is TGTGCCAGCAGTGAACAAGGACAGGCCTACAATGAGCAGTTCTTC.

The V and J genes are TRBV9 and TRBJ2-5; 10 bases are a match to TRBD1. The length of the CDR3 is 15 residues. V gave up 7 bases and J gave up 2 bases; unmatched junction bases: 8. CDR1 is SGDLS and CDR2 is YYNGEE in the germline V gene. CDR3 in DNA: TGTGCCAGCCGGCCGGGACAGGGGACACAAGAGACCCAGTACTTC. Translation gives CASRPGQGTQETQYF.

The CDR3 DNA reads as TGTGCCAGCAGCTTGGAAGGCGGGGGGGCTTGGGAGACCCAGTACTTC. This gives the protein CASSLEGGGAWETQYF. V is TRBV5-4 and J is TRBJ2-5; 9 bases align to TRBD2. The CDR3 sequence is 16 residues long. The trim removed 0 bases at V and 5 bases at J, leaving 8 bases unmatched. Germline lookup yields CDR1 SGHNT and CDR2 YYREEE (reference sequence).

CDR3 in DNA: TGTGCCAGCAGCTTAGGACAGGGGGGCGAGACCCAGTACTTC. This sequence encodes CASSLGQGGETQYF. This chain uses TRBV9 with TRBJ2-5; TRBD1 aligns across 10 bases. The CDR3 extends over 14 amino acids. The V gene's germline CDR1 is SGDLS and CDR2 YYNGEE. V lost 4 bases to trimming and J lost 5 bases; unmatched junction nucleotides: 5.

This clone was observed once. This chain links TRBV9 with TRBJ1-2; D is unclear. Germline values: CDR1 SGDLS, CDR2 YYNGEE. The V and J ends lost 0 bases and 6 bases respectively, with 9 bases between them. The CDR3 runs 13 residues. CDR3: CASSVAPGNGYTF. The CDR3 region has the DNA TGTGCCAGCAGCGTAGCTCCCGGGAATGGCTACACCTTC. Complete variable domain (other parts from reference TRBV9 and TRBJ1-2): DSGVTQTPKHLITATGQRVTLRCSPRSGDLSVYWYQQSLDQGLQFLIQYYNGEERAKGNILERFSAQQFPDLHSELNLSSLELGDSALYFCASSVAPGNGYTFGSGTRLTVV.

The chain is built from TRBV27 and TRBJ2-7; 8 positions match TRBD2. From germline, CDR1 is MNHEY and CDR2 SMNVEV (reference sequence). The CDR3 runs to 15 residues. Trimming at V came to 8 bases and at J to 0 bases, leaving 9 bases not matched to a gene. CDR3 sequence reads: CASGFGTSGSYEQYF. The CDR3 DNA follows: TGTGCCAGCGGATTTGGAACTAGCGGCTCCTACGAGCAGTACTTC.

This clone occurred once. DNA for the CDR3: TGTGCCACTACTAGGGCGAACACCGGGGAGCTGTTTTTT. It specifies CATTRANTGELFF. The chain is built from TRBV28 and TRBJ2-2; possibly TRBD2 for D (5 bases). Between the trimmed V and J ends, which lost 10 bases and 0 bases, there was a span of 9 bases. CDR1 is MDHEN, CDR2 SYDVKM, per germline. This CDR3 contains 13 residues.

The chain employs TRBV9 and TRBJ2-7; a possible D gene is TRBD1 (6 bases). This CDR3 has 15 amino acids. Germline-derived CDR1 and CDR2 are SGDLS and YYNGEE. V gave up 4 bases and J gave up 2 bases, with 16 bases separating them. The CDR3 loop is CASSPWDNPPYEQYF. Written as DNA, the CDR3 is TGTGCCAGCAGCCCTTGGGACAATCCCCCCTACGAGCAGTACTTC.

The CDR3 coding sequence is TGTGCCAGCAGTGAAGGAGGCAGGGGTAATGAAAAACTGTTTTTT. Its translation: CASSEGGRGNEKLFF. The J gene is TRBJ1-4, the V gene TRBV6-1; maybe TRBD1 (6 bases). V lost 1 base and J lost 4, with 10 bases in between. CDR1 is MNHNS and CDR2 is SASEGT in the germline V gene. The CDR3 consists of 15 residues.

This clone was found a few times. V is TRBV10-1 and J is TRBJ2-7; D is possibly TRBD1 (6 bases). V lost 6 bases and J 0 bases, leaving 6 bases between the germline ends. Germline CDR1 reads WNHNN; CDR2 reads SYGVQD (reference sequence). The CDR3 loop spans 12 amino acids. Here the CDR3 reads CASRTGSYEQYF. DNA for the CDR3: TGCGCCAGCAGGACAGGCTCCTACGAGCAGTACTTC.

The CDR3 coding sequence is TGTGCCAGCAGCTTAGGACAGGGAACAGATACGCAGTATTTT. It specifies CASSLGQGTDTQYF. The chain is built from TRBV7-3 and TRBJ2-3; 8 bases are a match to TRBD1. The CDR3 length is 14 residues. The V segment lost 2 bases and the J segment 3 bases; nucleotides outside the gene matches: 1. Germline V gives CDR1 SGHTA, CDR2 FQGTGA. The entire variable domain, with the rest obtained from reference TRBV7-3 and TRBJ2-3, is as follows: GAGVSQTPSNKVTEKGKYVELRCDPISGHTALYWYRQSLGQGPEFLIYFQGTGAADDSGLPNDRFFAVRPEGSVSTLKIQRTERGDSAVYLCASSLGQGTDTQYFGPGTRLTVL.